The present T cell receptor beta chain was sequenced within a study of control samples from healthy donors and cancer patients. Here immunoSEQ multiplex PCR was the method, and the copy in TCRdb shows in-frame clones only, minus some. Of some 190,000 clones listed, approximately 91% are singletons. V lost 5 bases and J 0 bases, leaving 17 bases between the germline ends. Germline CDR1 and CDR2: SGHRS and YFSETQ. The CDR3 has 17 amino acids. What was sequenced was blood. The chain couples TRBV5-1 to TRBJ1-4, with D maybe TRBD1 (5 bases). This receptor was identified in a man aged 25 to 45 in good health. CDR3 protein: CASRSGTAMATNEKLFF. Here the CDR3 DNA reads TGCGCCAGCAGATCCGGGACGGCGATGGCAACTAATGAAAAACTGTTTTTT.